This TCR beta chain emerged from a study of blood T cell repertoires in COVID-19. At the level of the study: The cDNA or gDNA used as material had been derived from T cells, B-cell-depleted T cells, or PBMCs.

Assignments of participants to cohorts depended upon their own reported clinical history. Generated by immunoSEQ multiplex PCR, the TCRdb table keeps only in-frame clones and is missing some. The sample comprises some 250,000 clones, about nine tenths of which are singletons, and approximately 1.3% rests with the top ten. CDR3 length: 15 amino acids. J was trimmed by 7 bases and V by 4 bases; bases with no gene match: 8. The V gene's germline CDR1 is SGHTA and CDR2 FQGNSA. This chain connects TRBV7-2 to TRBJ2-5; 11 nucleotides agree with TRBD2. This TCR derives from a human donor in a cohort exposed to, infected with or recovered from COVID-19 (not recorded which). The donor label of this sample is uncertain. Material for sequencing was PBMCs or T cells enriched from blood (not recorded which). The CDR3 coding sequence is TGTGCCAGCAGCTCGACTAGCGGGGAGCGGGGGACCCAGTACTTC. This encodes CASSSTSGERGTQYF. Filled out from reference TRBV7-2 and TRBJ2-5, the complete variable domain reads GAGVSQSPSNKVTEKGKDVELRCDPISGHTALYWYRQSLGQGLEFLIYFQGNSAPDKSGLPSDRFSAERTGGSVSTLTIQRTQQEDSAVYLCASSSTSGERGTQYFGPGTRLLVL.